These T cell receptor beta chains were read from a single sample in a study of blood T cell repertoires in COVID-19. Assay: immunoSEQ multiplex PCR; the TCRdb copy retains only in-frame clones and omits some. Of roughly 110,000 clones in the sample, 82% were seen once. What was sequenced was peripheral blood. The source is an older man with acute or convalescent COVID-19. Each CDR3 is given with its conserved first and last residue. D genes are given only for firm matches. Not all rows give a size; the values are once, few, many and, for expanded clones, a class.

d_gene	j_gene	abundance	v_gene	CDR3aa	CDR3nt
NA	TRBJ1-5	few	TRBV19	CASSLSRNQPQHF	TGTGCCAGTAGTTTGTCTCGTAATCAGCCCCAGCATTTT
NA	TRBJ1-2	NA	TRBV24-1	CATSVAPYYGYTF	TGTGCCACCAGCGTAGCTCCGTACTATGGCTACACCTTC
NA	TRBJ2-3	NA	TRBV5-1	CATAAERSTDTQYF	TGCGCCACCGCGGCGGAGAGGAGCACAGATACGCAGTATTTT
NA	TRBJ1-4	NA	TRBV6-1	CASSEALSRQIEKLFF	TGTGCCAGCAGTGAAGCCCTCTCGAGGCAGATTGAAAAACTGTTTTTT
NA	TRBJ2-7	NA	TRBV5-4	CASSFGTLGFYEQYF	TGTGCCAGCAGCTTCGGGACTCTGGGGTTCTACGAGCAGTACTTC
TRBD2	TRBJ2-1	NA	TRBV7-9	CASSSARAGAYNEQFF	TGTGCCAGCAGTTCGGCGAGAGCGGGAGCCTACAATGAGCAGTTCTTC
TRBD2	TRBJ2-7	NA	TRBV5-1	CASSLRQTSGTSYEQYF	TGCGCCAGCAGCTTGAGGCAGACTAGCGGGACATCATACGAGCAGTACTTC
TRBD1	TRBJ1-4	NA	TRBV9	CASSVEGTGGEKLFF	TGTGCCAGCAGCGTAGAGGGGACAGGGGGCGAAAAACTGTTTTTT
NA	TRBJ2-5	NA	TRBV27	CASSSTGLLGGTQYF	TGTGCCAGCAGTTCCACCGGGCTCCTGGGGGGAACCCAGTACTTC
NA	TRBJ2-1	NA	TRBV7-3	CASSLGSGLYNEQFF	TGTGCCAGCAGCTTAGGAAGCGGGCTATACAATGAGCAGTTCTTC
TRBD1	TRBJ1-5	NA	TRBV7-9	CASSLGQGRGDQPQHF	TGTGCCAGCAGCTTAGGACAGGGTAGAGGGGATCAGCCCCAGCATTTT
TRBD1	TRBJ1-5	NA	TRBV2	CASSEGQLSNQPQHF	TGTGCCAGCAGTGAGGGACAGCTTAGCAATCAGCCCCAGCATTTT
TRBD1	TRBJ1-5	NA	TRBV18	CASSQGTVNQPQHF	TGTGCCAGCTCACAAGGGACAGTCAATCAGCCCCAGCATTTT
NA	TRBJ1-1	NA	TRBV3-1/TRBV3-2	CASSVRGFTEAFF	TGTGCCAGCAGCGTCAGGGGATTCACTGAAGCTTTCTTT
TRBD1	TRBJ2-2	NA	TRBV10-1	CASSPDFGQGKFIGELFF	TGCGCCAGCAGCCCCGATTTTGGACAGGGAAAATTTATCGGGGAGCTGTTTTTT
TRBD1	TRBJ2-2	few	TRBV28	CASSLGRDSRTGELFF	TGTGCCAGCAGCTTGGGACGGGACAGCCGCACCGGGGAGCTGTTTTTT
NA	TRBJ1-1	NA	TRBV3-1/TRBV3-2	CASSLYGGDTEAFF	TGTGCCAGCAGCCTCTACGGCGGGGACACTGAAGCTTTCTTT
NA	TRBJ2-7	NA	TRBV5-1	CASSLDPGGREQYF	TGCGCCAGCAGCTTGGATCCTGGCGGGCGCGAGCAGTACTTC
NA	TRBJ1-6	few	TRBV3-1/TRBV3-2	CASSWGTAASPLHF	TGTGCCAGCAGCTGGGGGACTGCCGCTTCACCCCTCCACTTT
NA	TRBJ1-5	NA	TRBV20-1	CSASTPSTSDRQHF	TGCAGTGCTAGTACCCCCAGCACCTCGGACAGACAGCATTTT
TRBD2	TRBJ2-2	NA	TRBV24-1	CAASPSGRRAGELFF	TGTGCCGCCTCCCCAAGCGGGAGAAGGGCCGGGGAGCTGTTTTTT
TRBD1	TRBJ1-6	NA	TRBV27	CASTRDRGNSPLHF	TGTGCCAGCACCCGGGACAGGGGAAATTCACCCCTCCACTTT
NA	TRBJ2-7	few	TRBV5-1	CASSPPEGQRTREQYF	TGCGCCAGCAGCCCACCGGAAGGACAGAGGACACGCGAGCAGTACTTC
NA	TRBJ2-6	NA	TRBV19	CASSPRSTARGSGANVLTF	TGTGCCAGTAGCCCGCGGTCAACGGCCCGAGGGTCTGGGGCCAACGTCCTGACTTTC
NA	TRBJ1-6	NA	TRBV27	CASSLLSGGRRFPLHF	TGTGCCAGCAGTTTATTGTCGGGGGGCCGCCGCTTCCCCCTCCACTTT
NA	TRBJ2-5	NA	TRBV19	CASSTDAGGETQYF	TGTGCCAGTAGTACGGACGCTGGAGGGGAGACCCAGTACTTC
NA	TRBJ1-4	once	TRBV5-1	CASSFLTQRGEKLFF	TGCGCCAGCAGCTTCTTGACCCAACGGGGGGAAAAACTGTTTTTT
TRBD1	TRBJ2-2	NA	TRBV2	CASRGQGTNTGELFF	TGTGCCAGCAGGGGACAGGGCACGAACACCGGGGAGCTGTTTTTT
TRBD1	TRBJ2-1	NA	TRBV3-1/TRBV3-2	CASSHLTGTGREQFF	TGTGCCAGCAGCCACCTAACTGGGACAGGGAGGGAGCAGTTCTTC
TRBD1	TRBJ1-5	NA	TRBV27	CASSLMSQGAGSQPQHF	TGTGCCAGCAGTTTAATGTCACAGGGGGCGGGAAGTCAGCCCCAGCATTTT
TRBD1	TRBJ2-6	NA	TRBV5-1	CASSLGQGFSGANVLTF	TGCGCCAGCAGCTTGGGACAGGGATTCTCTGGGGCCAACGTCCTGACTTTC
TRBD1	TRBJ2-6	NA	TRBV9	CASTTRDRGYGANVLTF	TGTGCCAGCACCACTAGGGACAGGGGTTATGGGGCCAACGTCCTGACTTTC
NA	TRBJ2-1	NA	TRBV29-1	CSVEGFRGLSSYNEQFF	TGCAGCGTTGAAGGGTTCAGGGGTCTGAGCTCCTACAATGAGCAGTTCTTC
TRBD1	TRBJ2-2	NA	TRBV5-1	CASSLAPGGPTGELFF	TGCGCCAGCAGCTTGGCCCCAGGGGGTCCCACCGGGGAGCTGTTTTTT
TRBD1	TRBJ2-1	NA	TRBV5-1	CASSGGTGSEQFF	TGCGCCAGCAGCGGAGGGACAGGGAGTGAGCAGTTCTTC
TRBD1	TRBJ2-6	NA	TRBV2	CASTPRDRDFSGANVLTF	TGTGCCAGCACTCCCCGGGACAGGGACTTCTCTGGGGCCAACGTCCTGACTTTC
TRBD2	TRBJ2-1	NA	TRBV18	CASSPAGGPANNEQFF	TGTGCCAGCTCACCCGCGGGGGGGCCTGCAAACAATGAGCAGTTCTTC
TRBD2	TRBJ2-7	NA	TRBV29-1	CSVGSLAGKSEQYF	TGCAGCGTTGGAAGTTTAGCGGGAAAGAGCGAGCAGTACTTC
TRBD1	TRBJ1-3	NA	TRBV5-1	CASSSGTGTSGNTIYF	TGCGCCAGCAGCTCTGGGACAGGGACCTCTGGAAACACCATATATTTT
TRBD1	TRBJ2-4	NA	TRBV10-3	CAISEGTGTQAKNIQYF	TGTGCCATCAGTGAGGGGACAGGTACCCAAGCCAAAAACATTCAGTACTTC
TRBD1	TRBJ2-7	NA	TRBV24-1	CATSDLRDRSLSYEQYF	TGTGCCACCAGTGATTTGAGGGACAGGAGTCTATCCTACGAGCAGTACTTC
TRBD1	TRBJ2-1	NA	TRBV28	CASSLSRGGTGRYNEQFF	TGTGCCAGCAGTTTATCTCGGGGCGGGACAGGGAGATACAATGAGCAGTTCTTC
TRBD2	TRBJ2-7	NA	TRBV7-3	CASSTGLAGVIGPYEQYF	TGTGCCAGCAGCACGGGACTAGCGGGAGTTATCGGTCCCTACGAGCAGTACTTC
NA	TRBJ1-2	NA	TRBV6-5	CASSQRGNYGYTF	TGTGCCAGCAGTCAAAGGGGGAACTATGGCTACACCTTC
TRBD2	TRBJ2-3	NA	TRBV5-1	CASSPGTSTSTDTQYF	TGCGCCAGCAGCCCCGGGACTAGCACTTCCACAGATACGCAGTATTTT
TRBD1	TRBJ1-6	NA	TRBV6-5	CASSLGQFKSPLHF	TGTGCCAGCAGCTTGGGACAGTTTAAGTCACCCCTCCACTTT
TRBD1	TRBJ1-5	NA	TRBV18	CASSPEQGGPNQPQHF	TGTGCCAGCTCACCAGAACAGGGGGGCCCGAATCAGCCCCAGCATTTT